This TCR beta chain was identified during a study of kidney transplant recipient with SARS-CoV-2 infection. This clonotype occurred many times. The CDR3 loop spans 17 amino acids. Deletions cut 5 bases from V and 4 bases from J, with 23 bases between. Germline values: CDR1 SGHVT, CDR2 SQSDAQ. TCRdb analysed the reads with MiXCR anew, one entry per CDR3 protein. The table includes approximately 240,000 distinct CDR3 sequences, 25% to 35% detected once. The sample here was a blood sample, taken at baseline and on day 111 from a kidney transplant recipient. This TCR came from a male patient in his 30s who had COVID-19 and was a kidney transplant recipient. Some T cells could come from the graft donor. This chain links TRBV7-4 with TRBJ1-2, with no clear D. The CDR3 DNA reads as TGTGCCAGCAGCACTATATGTTCAGCTCGAAAGACCTATGGCTACACCTTC. Translation: CASSTICSARKTYGYTF. Full variable domain (missing parts from reference TRBV7-4 and TRBJ1-2): GAGVSQSPRYKVAKRGRDVALRCDSISGHVTLYWYRQTLGQGSEVLTYSQSDAQRDKSGRPSGRFSAERPERSVSTLKIQRTEQGDSAVYLCASSTICSARKTYGYTFGSGTRLTVV.